A single sample is the source of the 13 T cell receptor beta chains below, sequenced in a study of blood T cell repertoires in COVID-19. The data were produced by immunoSEQ multiplex PCR, yet TCRdb's version contains in-frame clones alone and is incomplete. The sample consists of about 68,000 clones, 70% to 90% of them appearing once. The sequenced sample consisted of peripheral blood. The receptors were sampled from a woman in her forties or fifties with COVID-19, enrolled during active disease.

The rearrangement links TRBV5-1 to TRBJ2-1; 9 nucleotides align to TRBD1. The CDR3 length is 15 residues. Germline CDR1 is SGHRS and CDR2 is YFSETQ. Unmatched junction bases numbered 4, after V lost 0 bases and J lost 6 bases. The CDR3 loop is CASSLVGQGFNEQFF. DNA of the CDR3: TGCGCCAGCAGCTTGGTAGGACAGGGGTTCAATGAGCAGTTCTTC.

The chain is built from TRBV19 and TRBJ1-1; tentatively, D is TRBD1 (5 bases). Trimming removed 10 bases at V and 4 bases at J, with 16 bases between. CDR1 is LNHDA and CDR2 is SQIVND in the germline V gene (reference sequence). This CDR3 is 13 amino acids long. CDR3 nucleotides: TGTGCCACCCAGCTGGGGGGAGGCACTGAAGCTTTCTTT. Encoded protein: CATQLGGGTEAFF.

V usage is TRBV11-2 and J usage is TRBJ1-4; D gene ambiguous. Germline CDR1 SGHAT, CDR2 FQNNGV. The V end was cut by 0 bases, the J end by 8 bases, with 13 bases between. The CDR3 covers 15 residues. In nucleotides, the CDR3 is TGTGCCAGCAGCTTAGAATCCTTCCGGGGAGAAAAACTGTTTTTT. Protein sequence: CASSLESFRGEKLFF.

This clone was seen more than once but under ten times. The CDR3 here is CASRDRGQSQPQHF. The CDR3 DNA reads as TGTGCCAGCAGGGACAGGGGGCAGAGTCAGCCCCAGCATTTT. This chain connects TRBV2 to TRBJ1-5; 11 bases are a match to TRBD1. Unmatched junction bases numbered 4, after V lost 6 bases and J lost 6 bases. Germline loops: CDR1 SNHLY, CDR2 FYNNEI. The CDR3 is made up of 14 amino acids.

The V and J genes are TRBV7-2 and TRBJ1-5, with 8 bases fitting TRBD1. Germline V lookup: CDR1 SGHTA, CDR2 FQGNSA. J was trimmed by 2 bases and V by 5 bases; bases with no gene match: 2. This CDR3 has 14 amino acids. CDR3 amino acids: CASSPTGGNQPQHF. CDR3 coding DNA: TGTGCCAGCAGCCCGACAGGGGGCAATCAGCCCCAGCATTTT.

J is TRBJ2-1 and V is TRBV28; 13 nucleotides line up with TRBD2. The CDR3 length is 13 residues. Germline V gene lookup returns CDR1 MDHEN and CDR2 SYDVKM. The J segment lost 12 bases and the V segment lost 5 bases, leaving 4 bases of the junction unmatched. Written as DNA, the CDR3 is TGTGCCAGCAGTCCGGGACTAGCGGGGATGCAGTTCTTC. Amino acids: CASSPGLAGMQFF.

This chain connects TRBV6-5 to TRBJ1-4, with D unclear. Trimming removed 2 bases from V and 5 bases from J, with 6 bases in between. CDR1 and CDR2 (germline): MNHEY, SVGAGI. The CDR3 has 13 amino acids. Here the CDR3 DNA reads TGTGCCAGCAGTTACGTAATGAATGAAAAACTGTTTTTT. It yields the protein CASSYVMNEKLFF.

Only one count was recorded for this clone. The chain combines TRBV2 with TRBJ2-1; 9 bases align to TRBD2. From germline, CDR1 is SNHLY and CDR2 FYNNEI. This CDR3 comprises 15 residues. The V and J ends lost 5 bases and 4 bases, in that order; junction bases with no gene match: 6. The DNA for the CDR3 is TGTGCCAGCAGTAGGCGGGAGGGCTTATACAATGAGCAGTTCTTC. Translating gives CASSRREGLYNEQFF.

This sequence joins TRBV5-4 and TRBJ2-2, with a weak D call TRBD2 (7 bases). Germline V gives CDR1 SGHNT, CDR2 YYREEE (reference sequence). V shed 7 bases and J shed 2 bases, with 18 bases lying between them. The CDR3 totals 16 residues. The CDR3: CASARLGGLNTGELFF. Here the CDR3 DNA reads TGTGCCAGCGCCCGGCTAGGGGGACTAAACACCGGGGAGCTGTTTTTT.

The rearrangement uses TRBV19 and TRBJ2-3; 12 bases line up with TRBD1. After removal of 5 bases from V and 3 bases from J, the junction contained 6 bases not matched to a gene. The CDR3 is 16 amino acids. Germline V gives CDR1 LNHDA, CDR2 SQIVND (reference sequence). The CDR3 bases are TGTGCCAGTAGTTTGGGGACAGGGGGCTCAACAGATACGCAGTATTTT. It yields the protein CASSLGTGGSTDTQYF.

The V call is TRBV7-2, the J call TRBJ1-1; 7 bases match TRBD1. V was pared by 5 bases and J by 6 bases, with 6 bases of the junction left unmatched. Germline loops: CDR1 SGHTA, CDR2 FQGNSA. The CDR3 covers 13 residues. CDR3 residues: CASSRQGFSEAFF. CDR3 coding DNA: TGTGCCAGCAGCCGACAGGGCTTCTCTGAAGCTTTCTTT.

The J gene is TRBJ1-6, the V gene TRBV10-3; a weak D match, TRBD1 (6 bases). V shed 9 bases and J shed 8 bases, with 14 bases lying between them. The CDR3 consists of 13 residues. CDR1 ENHRY and CDR2 SYGVKD come from the germline V gene. The CDR3 spells CAIQDRDDSPLHF. The CDR3 nucleotides read TGTGCCATACAGGACAGAGACGATTCACCCCTCCACTTT.

The chain employs TRBV28 and TRBJ2-7; D call uncertain. V was clipped by 5 bases and J by 6 bases, with 11 bases between them. Germline V lookup: CDR1 MDHEN, CDR2 SYDVKM. This CDR3 contains 12 residues. CDR3 amino acids: CASSQTVGEQYF. As DNA, the CDR3 is TGTGCCAGCAGTCAAACGGTTGGCGAGCAGTACTTC.